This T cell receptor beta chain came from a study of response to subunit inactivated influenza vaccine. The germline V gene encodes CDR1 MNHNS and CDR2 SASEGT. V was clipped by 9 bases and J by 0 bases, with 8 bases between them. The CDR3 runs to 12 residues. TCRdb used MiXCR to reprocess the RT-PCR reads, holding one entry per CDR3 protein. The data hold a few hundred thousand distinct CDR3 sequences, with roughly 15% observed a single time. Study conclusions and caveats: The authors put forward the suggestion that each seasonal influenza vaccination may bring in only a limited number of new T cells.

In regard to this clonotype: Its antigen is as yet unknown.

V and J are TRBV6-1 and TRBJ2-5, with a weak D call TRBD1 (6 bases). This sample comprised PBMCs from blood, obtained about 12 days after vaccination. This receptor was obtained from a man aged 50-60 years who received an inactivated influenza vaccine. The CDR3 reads CASGGYQETQYF. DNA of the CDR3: TGTGCCAGTGGGGGCTACCAAGAGACCCAGTACTTC.